These T cell receptor beta chains were read from a single sample in a study of response to subunit inactivated influenza vaccine. TCRdb processed the RT-PCR reads anew with MiXCR; each CDR3 protein has one entry. Found here are more than 450,000 distinct CDR3 sequences, about 11% of them singletons; the top ten hold approximately 11%. This sample also belongs to another study, concerning T cells expressing NK-cell markers.

Here the sequenced sample was PBMCs from blood, taken on the day of vaccination. Source of these receptors: a man in his fifties who received an inactivated influenza vaccine. Each CDR3 is given with its conserved first and last residue. D genes are given only for firm matches. Size values are once, few and many counts, or a class for expanded clones, and some rows have none.

>-|TRBD2|TRBV6-2/TRBV6-3|TRBJ2-5
CASSPGTSGKQGRQETQYF
TGTGCCAGCAGTCCCGGAACTAGCGGAAAGCAGGGTCGGCAAGAGACCCAGTACTTC
>few|TRBD1|TRBV18|TRBJ2-6
CASSPPGQTLRVSGANVLTF
TGTGCCAGCTCACCACCGGGACAGACCCTCCGGGTCTCTGGGGCCAACGTCCTGACTTTC
>few|TRBD1|TRBV12-3/TRBV12-4|TRBJ2-5
CASSSGQGRETQYF
TGTGCCAGCAGTTCCGGACAGGGTAGGGAGACCCAGTACTTC
>few|TRBD2|TRBV3-1|TRBJ2-1
CASSRGTSGGGYNEQFF
TGTGCCAGCAGCCGAGGGACTAGCGGGGGGGGTTACAATGAGCAGTTCTTC
>few|TRBD2|TRBV10-1|TRBJ2-3
CASSESILAGAHSTDTQYF
TGCGCCAGCAGTGAGTCGATTCTAGCGGGGGCCCATAGCACAGATACGCAGTATTTT
>-|-|TRBV5-1|TRBJ2-6
CASITYTSGANVLTF
TGCGCCAGCATCACCTACACCTCTGGGGCCAACGTCCTGACTTTC
>few|TRBD1|TRBV2|TRBJ1-1
CANNRQGGNTEAFF
TGTGCCAACAACCGACAGGGGGGGAACACTGAAGCTTTCTTT
>-|-|TRBV7-2|TRBJ2-1
CASSVRDLTHNEQFF
TGTGCCAGCAGCGTCCGGGACTTGACACACAATGAGCAGTTCTTC
>many|-|TRBV12-3/TRBV12-4|TRBJ2-7
CASSFGSQYEQYF
TGTGCCAGCAGTTTTGGCAGTCAATACGAGCAGTACTTC
>-|-|TRBV9|TRBJ2-7
CASSVLAWTEQYF
TGTGCCAGCAGCGTCCTAGCCTGGACCGAGCAGTACTTC
>-|TRBD2|TRBV10-3|TRBJ2-1
CAISEFLTSGRSYNEQFF
TGTGCCATCAGTGAGTTCCTGACTAGCGGGAGGTCCTACAATGAGCAGTTCTTC
>few|-|TRBV28|TRBJ2-3
CASSTPTGKSTDTQYF
TGTGCCAGCAGTACACCAACAGGGAAAAGCACAGATACGCAGTATTTT
>-|TRBD1|TRBV28|TRBJ2-1
CASSSPADRGQIHEQFF
TGTGCCAGCAGTTCCCCAGCCGACAGGGGGCAGATCCATGAGCAGTTCTTC
>few|-|TRBV4-3|TRBJ2-1
CASSQDLWDGSSYNEQFF
TGCGCCAGCAGCCAAGATCTTTGGGACGGTAGCTCCTACAATGAGCAGTTCTTC
>few|TRBD2|TRBV4-2|TRBJ2-1
CASSQKTSGGAAEQFF
TGTGCCAGCAGTCAAAAAACTAGCGGGGGGGCGGCAGAGCAGTTCTTC
>many|-|TRBV12-3/TRBV12-4|TRBJ1-5
CASKGGGGSNQPQHF
TGTGCCAGCAAGGGGGGTGGTGGTAGCAATCAGCCCCAGCATTTT
>-|-|TRBV7-7|TRBJ2-1
CASSPKRESSYNEQFF
TGTGCTAGCAGCCCAAAAAGGGAAAGCTCCTACAATGAGCAGTTCTTC
>-|-|TRBV2|TRBJ1-2
CASSGGVTDSITPF
TGTGCCAGCAGTGGGGGGGTGACGGACTCCATCACTCCGTTC
>few|-|TRBV27|TRBJ1-6
CASRRTVNSPLHF
TGTGCCAGCAGACGGACAGTAAATTCACCCCTCCACTTT
>few|-|TRBV7-8|TRBJ2-5
CASSTHETQYF
TGTGCCAGCAGCACCCACGAGACCCAGTACTTC
>many|-|TRBV4-1|TRBJ1-4
CASSQHGPGGNEKLFF
TGCGCCAGCAGCCAGCACGGGCCGGGAGGGAATGAAAAACTGTTTTTT
>-|TRBD2|TRBV6-1|TRBJ2-2
CASSELARGNTGELFF
TGTGCCAGCAGCGAACTAGCGAGAGGAAACACCGGGGAGCTGTTTTTT
>-|-|TRBV20-1|TRBJ2-7
CSASPLGLGSYEQYF
TGCAGTGCTAGTCCTTTGGGGCTGGGCAGCTACGAGCAGTACTTC
>-|-|TRBV6-2/TRBV6-3|TRBJ2-2
CASSKQILGELFF
TGTGCCAGCAGTAAACAGATACTCGGGGAGCTGTTTTTT
>few|TRBD2|TRBV20-1|TRBJ2-1
CSARGGGTSGRSHNEQFF
TGCAGTGCTAGAGGAGGCGGAACTAGCGGGAGGTCTCACAATGAGCAGTTCTTC